The 23 T cell receptor beta chains listed next were all sequenced from one sample in a study of T cells in localized non-small cell lung cancer (dated by TCRdb to about 2020). Libraries came from the immunoSEQ multiplex PCR assay. This immuneACCESS table, as held by TCRdb, lists in-frame sequences with V and J called but not all clones. Of the missing ones, under half trace to an unresolved V gene in checked studies; the others have no known cause. The sample records roughly 90,000 clones, roughly 91% of which are singletons. About 4% of the sample is held by the ten biggest clonotypes. The source material was PBMCs, sampled before any cancer treatment. The receptors derive from a woman aged 35 to 69 with stage II squamous cell lung carcinoma.

CDR3 sequence: CASSALAGDTEAFF. The CDR3 DNA is TGTGCCAGCAGTGCCCTAGCAGGTGACACTGAAGCTTTCTTT. The chain has TRBV6-1 and TRBJ1-1; D is ambiguous. Germline loops: CDR1 MNHNS, CDR2 SASEGT. V was shortened by 4 bases and J by 3 bases, with 12 bases between the two germline ends. The CDR3 runs 14 residues.

This clone was counted a single time. The rearrangement links TRBV19 to TRBJ1-5, with TRBD1 matching 8 bases. Germline V gene sequence: CDR1 LNHDA, CDR2 SQIVND (reference sequence). The CDR3 consists of 14 residues. Losses at the gene ends were 8 bases for V and 5 bases for J; bases not matched to a gene: 8. CDR3 DNA: TGTGCCAGTGTCGGACAGGGAAGGGATCAGCCCCAGCATTTT. It codes for CASVGQGRDQPQHF.

The chain couples TRBV5-1 to TRBJ1-2; D perhaps matches TRBD1 (6 bases). CDR1 SGHRS and CDR2 YFSETQ come from the germline V gene. Trimming took 2 bases from V and 6 from J, leaving 8 bases between them. The CDR3 has 12 amino acids. The CDR3 spells CASSFQGNGYTF. The CDR3 bases are TGCGCCAGCAGCTTCCAGGGGAATGGCTACACCTTC.

This chain connects TRBV29-1 to TRBJ1-2; TRBD1 might be the D (5 bases). Germline assignment: CDR1 SQVTM and CDR2 ANQGSEA. V gave up 4 bases and J gave up 0 bases, with 12 bases separating them. CDR3 length equals 14 residues. The CDR3 protein is CSVGKGRANYGYTF. For the CDR3, the DNA is TGCAGCGTTGGAAAGGGGAGGGCTAACTATGGCTACACCTTC.

In its sample, this clone was seen once. V usage is TRBV7-9 and J usage is TRBJ1-4, with a tentative D call TRBD1 (5 bases). Germline values: CDR1 SEHNR, CDR2 FQNEAQ (reference sequence). CDR3 length: 14 residues. V was shortened by 5 bases and J by 1 base, with 8 bases between the two germline ends. The CDR3 DNA follows: TGTGCCAGCAGCACGCAGGGAACTAATGAAAAACTGTTTTTT. It codes for CASSTQGTNEKLFF. The variable domain in full, with the rest retrieved from reference TRBV7-9 and TRBJ1-4, is DTGVSQNPRHKITKRGQNVTFRCDPISEHNRLYWYRQTLGQGPEFLTYFQNEAQLEKSRLLSDRFSAERPKGSFSTLEIQRTEQGDSAMYLCASSTQGTNEKLFFGSGTQLSVL.

This clone occurred once. The V call is TRBV19, the J call TRBJ2-1, with TRBD2 matching 7 bases. Germline V gene sequence: CDR1 LNHDA, CDR2 SQIVND (reference sequence). This CDR3 has 19 amino acids. V was pared by 7 bases and J by 1 base, with 19 bases of the junction left unmatched. CDR3 nucleotides: TGTGCCAGTATGGGGCGCGGGAGCATGACGCGGGGGTCCTACAATGAGCAGTTCTTC. Amino acids: CASMGRGSMTRGSYNEQFF.

The chain employs TRBV5-1 and TRBJ2-1; D possibly corresponds to TRBD1 (6 bases). Per the germline V gene, CDR1 is SGHRS and CDR2 is YFSETQ. The CDR3 extends over 17 amino acids. Deletions cut 6 bases from V and 2 bases from J, with 21 bases between. For the CDR3, the DNA is TGCGCCAGCACCCGTAGGACAGATAAAGGGACCTACAATGAGCAGTTCTTC. Translating it yields CASTRRTDKGTYNEQFF.

The CDR3 coding sequence is TGTGCCAGCAGAAAAGCCGCGAATTCTCATTCCTCACCCCTCCACTTT. This encodes CASRKAANSHSSPLHF. This chain connects TRBV27 to TRBJ1-6; D remains ambiguous. Germline V gene sequence: CDR1 MNHEY, CDR2 SMNVEV (reference sequence). V lost 6 bases to trimming and J lost 10 bases, with 22 bases between them. The CDR3 has 16 amino acids.

In its sample, this clone was seen a few times. This chain uses TRBV5-6 with TRBJ1-2; D ambiguous. This CDR3 has 13 residues. V was pared by 1 base and J by 8 bases, with 12 bases between. From germline, CDR1 is SGHDT and CDR2 YYEEEE. CDR3 residues: CASSLFKAFGYTF. DNA of the CDR3: TGTGCCAGCAGCTTGTTCAAGGCCTTCGGCTACACCTTC. The full variable domain, its missing parts supplied by reference TRBV5-6 and TRBJ1-2, is DAGVTQSPTHLIKTRGQQVTLRCSPKSGHDTVSWYQQALGQGPQFIFQYYEEEERQRGNFPDRFSGHQFPNYSSELNVNALLLGDSALYLCASSLFKAFGYTFGSGTRLTVV.

This clone showed up just a few times. V usage is TRBV6-1 and J usage is TRBJ1-3, with a tentative D call TRBD1 (5 bases). Germline V gives CDR1 MNHNS, CDR2 SASEGT. CDR3 length: 13 residues. The ends were cut back, 4 bases at V and 7 bases at J, with 11 bases in the middle. The CDR3 loop reads CASSAGAWNTIYF. For the CDR3, the DNA is TGTGCCAGCAGTGCCGGGGCCTGGAACACCATATATTTT.

This clone appeared a few times. The chain has TRBV7-8 and TRBJ2-7, with 11 bases identical to TRBD2. With 6 bases clipped from V and 2 bases from J, the junction kept 6 bases outside the gene matches. Germline CDR1 is SGHVS and CDR2 is FQNEAQ. The CDR3 runs to 15 residues. Written as DNA, the CDR3 is TGTGCCAGCAGTCAAGCTAGCGGGGGGACCTACGAGCAGTACTTC. The encoded protein is CASSQASGGTYEQYF.

The chain combines TRBV7-8 with TRBJ1-1; no firm D call. The CDR3 is 13 residues long. The ends were cut back, 3 bases at V and 2 bases at J, with 7 bases in the middle. Germline CDR1 and CDR2: SGHVS and FQNEAQ. CDR3 loop: CASSFGHNTEAFF. CDR3 DNA sequence: TGTGCCAGCAGCTTTGGGCACAACACTGAAGCTTTCTTT.

V usage is TRBV19 and J usage is TRBJ1-2; D remains unclear. Trimming shortened V by 7 bases and J by 2 bases, and 14 bases separated the two germline ends. The germline V gene has CDR1 LNHDA and CDR2 SQIVND (reference sequence). The CDR3 loop spans 14 amino acids. The DNA for the CDR3 is TGTGCCAGTAAGGTCGGGGAGCCGAACTATGGCTACACCTTC. It specifies CASKVGEPNYGYTF.

V is TRBV5-8 and J is TRBJ2-1; 8 nucleotides line up with TRBD2. Germline loops: CDR1 SGHTS, CDR2 YDEGEE. Germline trimming cut 4 bases from V and 5 bases from J; bases unmatched to any gene: 11. The CDR3 is made up of 16 amino acids. CDR3 sequence (DNA): TGTGCCAGCAGCACCATACTAGCGGCATGGGACAATGAGCAGTTCTTC. As protein: CASSTILAAWDNEQFF. The full variable domain, with the rest looked up from reference TRBV5-8 and TRBJ2-1, is EAGVTQSPTHLIKTRGQQATLRCSPISGHTSVYWYQQALGLGLQFLLWYDEGEERNRGNFPPRFSGRQFPNYSSELNVNALELEDSALYLCASSTILAAWDNEQFFGPGTRLTVL.

V is TRBV30 and J is TRBJ2-3; the match to TRBD2 covers 11 bases. Germline V gene sequence: CDR1 GTSNPN, CDR2 SVGIG (reference sequence). This CDR3 is 15 amino acids long. Trimming took 5 bases from V and 6 from J; bases not matched to a gene: 10. CDR3 DNA sequence: TGTGCCTGGGCCGGGACTAGCGGCTTTGGGGATACGCAGTATTTT. Encoded protein: CAWAGTSGFGDTQYF.

The rearrangement uses TRBV28 and TRBJ1-5; D ambiguous. There are 15 residues in the CDR3. Germline CDR1 reads MDHEN; CDR2 reads SYDVKM. V was pared by 6 bases and J by 1 base, with 13 bases between. The DNA of the CDR3 is TGTGCCAGCAGCGCGGTAATAAGGAGCAATCAGCCCCAGCATTTT. Translation gives CASSAVIRSNQPQHF.

The CDR3 region is CASSIFPQTSGGYEQYF. CDR3 sequence (DNA): TGTGCCAGTAGTATTTTTCCCCAGACTAGCGGGGGCTACGAGCAGTACTTC. The rearrangement links TRBV19 to TRBJ2-7, with 12 nucleotides matching TRBD2. The CDR3 consists of 17 residues. CDR1 is LNHDA, CDR2 SQIVND, per germline (reference sequence). Germline trimming cut 3 bases from V and 3 bases from J; bases unmatched to any gene: 9.

The gene calls are TRBV6-1 and TRBJ1-5; D is unclear. Germline V CDR1 and CDR2: MNHNS, SASEGT. The CDR3 is 13 residues long. V lost 7 bases to trimming and J lost 3 bases, with 10 bases between them. CDR3 sequence: CASNRRDNQPQHF. The DNA for the CDR3 is TGTGCCAGCAATCGGCGAGACAATCAGCCCCAGCATTTT.

As concerns this clone: A junction end diverges from the germline sequence, so it may reflect a read error. The V and J genes are TRBV19 and TRBJ2-1, with 9 bases identical to TRBD2. The CDR3 covers 15 residues. From germline, CDR1 is LNHDA and CDR2 SQIVND (reference sequence). CDR3 bases: TGTGCCAGTAGGCCCCAGGTCGTAGCGGGGGCCCCGCCCCTCTTC. Residues: CASRPQVVAGAPPLF.

This sequence joins TRBV5-1 and TRBJ1-4, with D unclear. Germline CDR1 SGHRS, CDR2 YFSETQ. Trimming stripped 2 bases from V and 7 bases from J, with 15 bases between. There are 15 residues in the CDR3. Written as DNA, the CDR3 is TGCGCCAGCAGCTTTCAGTCCCCCCGGCGTGAAAAACTGTTTTTT. The encoded protein is CASSFQSPRREKLFF.

This clone has just one count. V usage is TRBV9 and J usage is TRBJ2-7; the D call may be TRBD1 or TRBD2 (5 bases each). The CDR3 length is 16 residues. CDR1 and CDR2 from the germline V gene are SGDLS and YYNGEE. V lost 4 bases and J 0 bases, leaving 17 bases between the germline ends. In nucleotides, the CDR3 is TGTGCCAGCAGCTTGGGGGAGCGGATGGGCTCCTACGAGCAGTACTTC. Translated, it gives CASSLGERMGSYEQYF.

The chain is built from TRBV11-3 and TRBJ2-2; D remains unclear. This CDR3 comprises 14 residues. Trimming pared 4 bases from V and 2 bases from J, leaving 8 bases between. The germline V gene has CDR1 SGHNT and CDR2 YENEEA. CDR3 DNA: TGTGCCAGCAGCTCCCGGGCTAACACCGGGGAGCTGTTTTTT. Translating it yields CASSSRANTGELFF.

The genes are TRBV30 and TRBJ1-1; D not resolved. The germline V gene has CDR1 GTSNPN and CDR2 SVGIG (reference sequence). This CDR3 comprises 11 residues. Trimming removed 4 bases at V and 6 bases at J, with 9 bases between. This CDR3 is CAWTRAAEAFF. The CDR3 DNA reads TGTGCCTGGACTAGGGCCGCTGAAGCTTTCTTT.